These 9 T cell receptor beta chains were sequenced from one sample in a study of T-cell reconstitution after alpha-beta-depleted transplantation in children. Unique molecular identifiers were used to barcode this TCRbeta library. MiXCR, applied by TCRdb to the PCR reads, yields one record per CDR3 protein. The sample yields 500,000 to 650,000 distinct CDR3 sequences, 9.5% to 12% seen once. Material: PBMCs, mostly from graft donor cells, obtained 180 days after TCRalphabeta/CD19-depleted stem cell transplant. The receptors shown here come from a female patient aged 2-15 years who had a stem cell transplant for aplastic anemia, so the T cells may come from the graft donor.

The sample holds many counts of this clonotype. V gene TRBV7-2 combines with J gene TRBJ1-1; D might be TRBD1 (6 bases). V lost 2 bases to trimming and J lost 11 bases, with 12 bases between them. This CDR3 has 12 residues. Germline CDR1 is SGHTA and CDR2 is FQGNSA. This chain's CDR3 is CASSLLQGGAFF. In DNA form, the CDR3 reads TGTGCCAGCAGCTTATTACAGGGTGGGGCTTTCTTT.

A few counts support this clonotype. The rearrangement links TRBV11-2 to TRBJ2-2; D may be TRBD1 (6 bases). Germline CDR1 reads SGHAT; CDR2 reads FQNNGV. The CDR3 covers 15 residues. Deletions cut 4 bases from V and 7 bases from J, with 16 bases between. The CDR3 DNA reads as TGTGCCAGCAGCTGGAAACAGGGTGGAAACGGGGAGCTGTTTTTT. This translates into CASSWKQGGNGELFF.

This clonotype came up a few times. This rearrangement joins TRBV12-3 or TRBV12-4 to TRBJ2-1; TRBD2 aligns across 14 bases. This CDR3 is built from 16 residues. Unmatched junction bases numbered 8, after V lost 5 bases and J lost 8 bases. This CDR3 reads CASSTGLAGVNDEQFF. CDR3 nucleotide sequence: TGTGCCAGCAGTACGGGACTAGCGGGAGTAAACGATGAGCAGTTCTTC.

This clonotype was picked up a small number of times. The chain links TRBV24-1 to TRBJ2-1; no firm D call. This CDR3 has 15 residues. V was cut by 5 bases and J by 0 bases, with 10 bases left in between. Germline lookup yields CDR1 KGHDR and CDR2 SFDVKD. The CDR3: CATSALQSSYNEQFF. In DNA form, the CDR3 reads TGTGCCACCAGTGCCCTACAGAGCTCCTACAATGAGCAGTTCTTC.

This clonotype was counted between two and nine times. V and J are TRBV11-2 and TRBJ1-5; 7 bases are shared with TRBD1. Germline values: CDR1 SGHAT, CDR2 FQNNGV. The CDR3 extends over 18 amino acids. J was trimmed by 2 bases and V by 5 bases; bases with no gene match: 15. Here the CDR3 reads CASSPVPGQFRGNQPQHF. The CDR3 DNA reads as TGTGCCAGCAGCCCCGTCCCGGGACAGTTTCGGGGCAATCAGCCCCAGCATTTT.

This clonotype has just a few counts. In DNA, the CDR3 is TGTGCCAGCAGTCCGGGACTAGCGCCAAGCTCCTACGAGCAGTACGTC. This gives the protein CASSPGLAPSSYEQYV. The chain couples TRBV7-9 to TRBJ2-7; 10 nucleotides align to TRBD2. Germline CDR1 is SEHNR and CDR2 is FQNEAQ (reference sequence). J lost 0 bases, V lost 6 bases, and 8 bases had no gene match. The CDR3 runs 16 residues.

Comments on this clonotype: This sequence may be a read error, since a much larger clone differs from it by one base. CDR3 region: CASCPKREYTGELFF. CDR3 in DNA: TGTGCCAGCTGCCCCAAGCGGGAGTACACCGGGGAGCTGTTTTTT. J is TRBJ2-2 and V is TRBV3-1, with TRBD2 matching over 8 bases. J gave up 3 bases and V 8 bases, and 8 bases lay outside the gene matches. CDR1 is LGHDT and CDR2 is YNNKEL in the germline V gene (reference sequence). The CDR3 runs 15 residues.

This clonotype has just a few counts. The gene calls are TRBV5-1 and TRBJ1-4; weak D call: TRBD1 (5 bases). The CDR3 consists of 18 residues. Trimming removed 0 bases at V and 4 bases at J, with 19 bases between. Germline V CDR1 and CDR2: SGHRS, YFSETQ. In nucleotides, the CDR3 is TGCGCCAGCAGCTTGGAAGGATTTAGGGGATCCGTTAATGAAAAACTGTTTTTT. It specifies CASSLEGFRGSVNEKLFF.

This clonotype has a handful of counts. The rearrangement links TRBV18 to TRBJ2-3; TRBD1 matches 7 bases. The CDR3 loop spans 14 amino acids. V shed 5 bases, J shed 2 bases, and the junction held 4 bases outside the gene matches. The germline V gene has CDR1 KGHSH and CDR2 LQKENI. CDR3 sequence: CASSNDRDTDTQYF. The CDR3 bases are TGTGCCAGCTCAAATGACAGGGACACAGATACGCAGTATTTT. The full variable domain, rest sourced from reference TRBV18 and TRBJ2-3, is NAGVMQNPRHLVRRRGQEARLRCSPMKGHSHVYWYRQLPEEGLKFMVYLQKENIIDESGMPKERFSAEFPKEGPSILRIQQVVRGDSAAYFCASSNDRDTDTQYFGPGTRLTVL.